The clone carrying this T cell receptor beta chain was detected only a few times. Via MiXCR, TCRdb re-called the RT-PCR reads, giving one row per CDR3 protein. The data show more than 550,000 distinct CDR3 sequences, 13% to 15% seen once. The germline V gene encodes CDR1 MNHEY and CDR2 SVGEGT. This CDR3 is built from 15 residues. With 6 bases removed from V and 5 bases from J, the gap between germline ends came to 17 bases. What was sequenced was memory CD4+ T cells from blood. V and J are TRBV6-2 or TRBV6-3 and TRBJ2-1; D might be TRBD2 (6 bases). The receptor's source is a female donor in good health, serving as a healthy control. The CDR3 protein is CASSPSRGGNNEQFF. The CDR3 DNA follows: TGTGCCAGCAGCCCATCGAGGGGAGGAAACAATGAGCAGTTCTTC.